This T cell receptor (beta chain) originates from a study of response to subunit inactivated influenza vaccine (dated by TCRdb to about 2018). Concerning the study at large: The study used deep quantitative T cell receptor repertoire profiling to track responses to a trivalent subunit inactivated influenza vaccine.

The receptor library was made with RT-PCR. The data were produced on an Illumina HiSeq 2500. TCRdb trimmed the raw reads at Q25, called clones with MiXCR and kept productive beta chains. Rows with one shared CDR3 protein collapse into an entry with the most common genes and DNA. The table for this sample lists 300,000 to 350,000 distinct CDR3 sequences; roughly 20% of them were counted only once. Around a tenth of the sample goes to the ten largest clones. This clonotype came up a few times. It has no known antigen specificity. Base qualities are not at hand, and no much larger clone is one base apart. CDR1 is given as DFQATT and CDR2 as SNEGSKA, both from the germline V gene (reference sequence). From the cysteine through the phenylalanine, the CDR3 covers 13 amino acids. Only CDR3 DNA is held: 39 bases, read in frame from base 1. Trimming takes 1 base from V and 7 bases from J, and the germline ends sit 11 bases apart.

The paper as a whole reports these results and caveats: The authors suggested that each seasonal influenza vaccination may recruit only a limited number of new T cells.

The chain couples TRBV20-1 to TRBJ1-5; no confident D gene assignment can be made. Source: PBMCs from blood, taken less than 22 months after vaccination. This receptor was identified in a man aged 50-75 years who received an inactivated influenza vaccine. Donor details come from another sample of the same person, matched by shared clones. The DNA reads TGCAGTGCTAGAGGGTCCACGGAGCAGCCCCAGCATTTT. Translated, this gives CSARGSTEQPQHF.